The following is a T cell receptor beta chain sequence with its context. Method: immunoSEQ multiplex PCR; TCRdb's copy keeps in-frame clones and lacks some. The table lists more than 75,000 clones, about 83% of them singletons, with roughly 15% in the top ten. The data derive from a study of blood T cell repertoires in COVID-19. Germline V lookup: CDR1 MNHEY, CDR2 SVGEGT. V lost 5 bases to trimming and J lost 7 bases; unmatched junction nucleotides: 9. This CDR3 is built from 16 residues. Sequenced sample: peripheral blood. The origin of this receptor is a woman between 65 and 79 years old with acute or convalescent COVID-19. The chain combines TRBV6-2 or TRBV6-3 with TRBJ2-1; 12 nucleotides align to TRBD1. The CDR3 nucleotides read TGTGCCAGCAGTAGGGCCTCGGGACAGGGGGCAAATGAGCAGTTCTTC. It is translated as CASSRASGQGANEQFF.